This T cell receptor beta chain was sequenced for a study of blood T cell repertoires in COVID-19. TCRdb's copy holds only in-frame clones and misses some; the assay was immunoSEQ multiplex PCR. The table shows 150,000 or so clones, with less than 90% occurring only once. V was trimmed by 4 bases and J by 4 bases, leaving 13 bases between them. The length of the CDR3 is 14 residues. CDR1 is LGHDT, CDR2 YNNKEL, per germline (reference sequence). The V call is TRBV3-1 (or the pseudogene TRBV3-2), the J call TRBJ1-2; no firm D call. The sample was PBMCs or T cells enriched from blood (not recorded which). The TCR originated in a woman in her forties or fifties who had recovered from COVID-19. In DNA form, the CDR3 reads TGTGCCAGCAGCCGTCCCGGGTCGGGCTATGGCTACACCTTC. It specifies CASSRPGSGYGYTF.